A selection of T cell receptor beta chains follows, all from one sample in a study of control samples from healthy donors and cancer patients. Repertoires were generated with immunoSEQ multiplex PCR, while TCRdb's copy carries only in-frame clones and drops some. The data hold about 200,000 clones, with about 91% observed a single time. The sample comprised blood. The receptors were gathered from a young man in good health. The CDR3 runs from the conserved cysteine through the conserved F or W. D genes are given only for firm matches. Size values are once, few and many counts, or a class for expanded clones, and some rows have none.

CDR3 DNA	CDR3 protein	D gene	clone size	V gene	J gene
TGTGCCAGCAGTCAACTCAGGGCCAGGGACTTAGCTAACTATGGCTACACCTTC	CASSQLRARDLANYGYTF	NA	NA	TRBV6-6	TRBJ1-2
TGTGCCAGCAGCCATACTAGCGGGGGGGCCGGATTCGACCTCCCGACCTACGAGCAGTACTTC	CASSHTSGGAGFDLPTYEQYF	TRBD2	once	TRBV2	TRBJ2-7
TGTGCCAGCAGCCAGAGGGGTGGGGACACTGAAGCTTTCTTT	CASSQRGGDTEAFF	NA	NA	TRBV3-1/TRBV3-2	TRBJ1-1
TGTGCCAGCAGCAAGGGACAGGTGAACACTGAAGCTTTCTTT	CASSKGQVNTEAFF	TRBD1	NA	TRBV2	TRBJ1-1
TGTGCCAGCAGCGGATTACAGGGGGCTGATGGCTACACCTTC	CASSGLQGADGYTF	TRBD1	NA	TRBV9	TRBJ1-2
TGTGCCAGCAGGCGACAGGAGAGCACAGATACGCAGTATTTT	CASRRQESTDTQYF	NA	once	TRBV4-2	TRBJ2-3
TGTGCCAGCGAAGGGCCGGGTGCGGAGGAAAAACTGTTTTTT	CASEGPGAEEKLFF	NA	NA	TRBV7-9	TRBJ1-4
TGCGCCAGCAGTGAGTCGTGGGGGAATCAGCCCCAGCATTTT	CASSESWGNQPQHF	NA	NA	TRBV10-2	TRBJ1-5
TGTGCCACCCCACTGGGCCAGGGTCGCTCTGGGGCCAACGTCCTGACTTTC	CATPLGQGRSGANVLTF	NA	NA	TRBV24-1	TRBJ2-6
TGTGCCAGCAGCCAAGACCCAGGGCTGAGAACAGATACGCAGTATTTT	CASSQDPGLRTDTQYF	NA	NA	TRBV14	TRBJ2-3
TGCAGCGCGGGGACCAGCTGGCAAGAGACCCAGTACTTC	CSAGTSWQETQYF	NA	NA	TRBV29-1	TRBJ2-5
TGTGCCAGCAGCTTGGCGGGCCTCCGCACTGAAGCTTTCTTT	CASSLAGLRTEAFF	NA	NA	TRBV7-8	TRBJ1-1
TGCGCCAGCAGTGGATCGGGACAAGAAGAGACCCAGTACTTC	CASSGSGQEETQYF	NA	NA	TRBV10-1	TRBJ2-5
TGTGCCAGCACCTGGGCTCAGGGTACTAATGAAAAACTGTTTTTT	CASTWAQGTNEKLFF	NA	NA	TRBV7-9	TRBJ1-4
TGTGCCAGCAGGGGACTAGCGTTGGATCACTACGAGCAGTACTTC	CASRGLALDHYEQYF	TRBD2	NA	TRBV2	TRBJ2-7
TGTGCCAGCAGCCCTACGGGACAGGGGGCGCATGGCTACACCTTC	CASSPTGQGAHGYTF	TRBD1	NA	TRBV7-9	TRBJ1-2
TGTGCCAGCAGCGTAGGAGGGATCGGGGAGCTGTTTTTT	CASSVGGIGELFF	NA	NA	TRBV9	TRBJ2-2
TGTGCCAGCAGCCCGCCGGAGAAGGATACGCAGTATTTT	CASSPPEKDTQYF	NA	NA	TRBV11-3	TRBJ2-3
TGTGCCAGCAGTGAAGCGGGACAGATCTATGGCTACACCTTC	CASSEAGQIYGYTF	TRBD1	NA	TRBV2	TRBJ1-2
TGTGCCAGCAGAGGCGAGTGGACAGGAGTGACCCAGTACTTC	CASRGEWTGVTQYF	TRBD1	NA	TRBV11-2	TRBJ2-5
TGTGCCAGCAGCCCCGGTTTCGATGCAGATACGCAGTATTTT	CASSPGFDADTQYF	NA	NA	TRBV3-1/TRBV3-2	TRBJ2-3
TGTGCCAGCACCCAGGGGGGTGAAGCTTTCTTT	CASTQGGEAFF	TRBD1	NA	TRBV6-5	TRBJ1-1
TGTGCCACCAGTCAGTCGGGGGTGGGAGCGGGCTACGAGCAGTACTTC	CATSQSGVGAGYEQYF	NA	NA	TRBV24-1	TRBJ2-7
TGCAGCGTTGAATCCGGGGGCGGTAACACTGAAGCTTTCTTT	CSVESGGGNTEAFF	NA	NA	TRBV29-1	TRBJ1-1
TGCGCCAGCAGGGTGACCGGGACTAGGAACACCGGGGAGCTGTTTTTT	CASRVTGTRNTGELFF	TRBD2	NA	TRBV5-1	TRBJ2-2
TGTGCCAGTAGTGGGTCCGGGACTAGCGGTCACAATGAGCAGTTCTTC	CASSGSGTSGHNEQFF	TRBD2	NA	TRBV19	TRBJ2-1
TGTGCCAGCTCACCCGTAGGACAAAATCAGCCCCAGCATTTT	CASSPVGQNQPQHF	NA	NA	TRBV18	TRBJ1-5
TGTGCCAGCAAAGGACAGGGACCCTACGAGCAGTACTTC	CASKGQGPYEQYF	TRBD1	NA	TRBV27	TRBJ2-7
TGTGCCAGCAGTGAAATGAGCGGGGGGGGAGATACGCAGTATTTT	CASSEMSGGGDTQYF	TRBD2	NA	TRBV6-1	TRBJ2-3